The next 20 T cell receptor beta chains were all read from a single sample in a study of PD-1 blockade in classical Hodgkin lymphoma (dated by TCRdb to about 2020). Libraries were made using the immunoSEQ multiplex PCR assay. TCRdb stores this immuneACCESS table with in-frame sequences only. Part of the clones is absent; in the studies checked, under half of the shortfall reflects unresolved V genes, and no reason is known for the rest. Recorded for this sample are more than 60,000 clones; 90% of them occurred a single time. The ten largest clones capture over 9.5% of the sample. The time point label, read with the paper, signifies: cycle 1 day 1 (C1D1), immediately before nivolumab initiation. Relapse after autologous stem cell transplantation had occurred in all trial patients, and cohorts A, B and C were distinguished by prior brentuximab vedotin exposure. Source: peripheral blood mononuclear cells (PBMCs), taken at baseline. The receptors shown here come from a human donor with classical Hodgkin lymphoma.

This clone has just one count. The V gene is TRBV15, the J gene TRBJ2-1; D not certain. V lost 0 bases to trimming and J lost 2 bases, with 14 bases between them. CDR3 length: 17 residues. Germline-derived CDR1 and CDR2 are LNHNV and YYDKDF (reference sequence). CDR3: CATSRETVVGPYNEQFF. The CDR3 nucleotides are TGTGCCACCAGCAGAGAAACGGTTGTGGGCCCCTACAATGAGCAGTTCTTC.

Comment on this clone: The junction shows a germline mismatch at one end, possibly a read error. The chain couples TRBV2 to TRBJ2-2; the D gene is possibly TRBD2 (6 bases). CDR3 length: 16 residues. The germline V gene has CDR1 SNHLY and CDR2 FYNNEI. The CDR3 region is CASSRDSPLNTGELFF. The CDR3 region has the DNA TGTGCCAGCAGTCGGGACTCCCCCCTGAACACCGGGGAGCTGTTTTTC.

The chain has TRBV19 and TRBJ2-1; D unclear. Germline V gene lookup returns CDR1 LNHDA and CDR2 SQIVND (reference sequence). V was cut by 2 bases and J by 1 base, with 6 bases left in between. This CDR3 is built from 14 residues. In nucleotides, the CDR3 is TGTGCCAGTAGTATATCAGGTTCCTACAATGAGCAGTTCTTC. The encoded protein is CASSISGSYNEQFF.

This chain connects TRBV18 to TRBJ2-3; 7 bases agree with TRBD1. CDR1 is KGHSH, CDR2 LQKENI, per germline. This CDR3 region has 13 residues. Trimming at V came to 4 bases and at J to 3 bases, leaving 1 base not matched to a gene. DNA of the CDR3: TGTGCCAGCTCACGGGACAGAACAGATACGCAGTATTTT. The encoded protein is CASSRDRTDTQYF.

CDR3 residues: CASSSLRTVYNEQFF. Written as DNA, the CDR3 is TGTGCCAGCAGTTCACTACGAACTGTGTACAATGAGCAGTTCTTC. The chain joins TRBV6-5 to TRBJ2-1, with D uncertain. The CDR3 is made up of 15 amino acids. The V end lost 4 bases, the J end lost 4 bases, and 14 bases lay between the germline ends. Germline assignment: CDR1 MNHEY and CDR2 SVGAGI.

This chain joins TRBV28 and TRBJ2-1, with TRBD2 matching over 9 bases. Per germline, CDR1 MDHEN and CDR2 SYDVKM. The length of the CDR3 is 16 residues. V was pared by 5 bases and J by 7 bases, with 12 bases of the junction left unmatched. The CDR3 region is CASSPHGLSGRNEQFF. The CDR3 DNA sequence: TGTGCCAGCAGTCCACACGGTCTTAGCGGGAGAAATGAGCAGTTCTTC.

The rearrangement joins TRBV6-6 to TRBJ2-1; 14 bases agree with TRBD2. The CDR3 totals 15 residues. CDR1 and CDR2 from the germline V gene are MNHNY and SVGAGI (reference sequence). With V trimmed by 5 bases and J by 6 bases, 3 bases remained unmatched. The CDR3 region has the DNA TGTGCCAGCAGTGCGACTAGCGGGAGGGCCAATGAGCAGTTCTTC. Translated: CASSATSGRANEQFF.

The rearrangement joins TRBV23-1 to TRBJ2-1, with 8 bases fitting TRBD1. TRBV23-1 is designated an ORF whose function remains uncertain. This CDR3 has 16 amino acids. V lost 0 bases to trimming and J lost 4 bases; unmatched junction nucleotides: 5. CDR3 bases: TGCGCCAGCAGTCAATCGGCGGGGACAGGATACAATGAGCAGTTCTTC. Its translation is CASSQSAGTGYNEQFF.

This sequence joins TRBV9 and TRBJ1-1; 8 nucleotides match TRBD1. CDR3 length: 15 residues. Looked up from germline, CDR1 is SGDLS and CDR2 is YYNGEE. V dropped 1 base and J dropped 5; count of bases not matched to a gene: 7. The DNA for the CDR3 is TGTGCCAGCAGCGTATATCAGGGGGCGCCTACTGAAGCTTTCTTT. It codes for CASSVYQGAPTEAFF.

The chain joins TRBV15 to TRBJ2-7; 9 positions agree with TRBD1. J gave up 4 bases and V 2 bases, and 6 bases lay outside the gene matches. The germline V gene encodes CDR1 LNHNV and CDR2 YYDKDF (reference sequence). This CDR3 contains 15 residues. The CDR3 loop reads CATSRSRDRAYEQYF. CDR3 nucleotides: TGTGCCACCAGCAGAAGCCGGGACAGGGCTTACGAGCAGTACTTC.

V gene TRBV5-1 combines with J gene TRBJ2-1; 8 bases fit TRBD2. Losses at the gene ends were 3 bases for V and 0 bases for J; bases not matched to a gene: 8. The CDR3 loop spans 17 amino acids. CDR1 is SGHRS and CDR2 is YFSETQ in the germline V gene. DNA of the CDR3: TGCGCCAGCAGCTGGCCGGGACTAGGGTCCTCCTACAATGAGCAGTTCTTC. Its translation is CASSWPGLGSSYNEQFF.

The genes are TRBV6-5 and TRBJ2-2; 7 nucleotides match TRBD1. The germline V gene encodes CDR1 MNHEY and CDR2 SVGAGI. J gave up 6 bases and V 5 bases, and 9 bases lay outside the gene matches. This CDR3 region has 15 residues. CDR3 residues: CASSKAGGIAGELFF. In DNA, the CDR3 is TGTGCCAGCAGTAAGGCAGGGGGAATTGCCGGGGAGCTGTTTTTT.

The rearrangement links TRBV5-1 to TRBJ2-2; TRBD1 matches at 9 bases. CDR1 is SGHRS, CDR2 YFSETQ, per germline. With 2 bases clipped from V and 3 bases from J, the junction kept 2 bases outside the gene matches. The CDR3 runs 15 residues. The chain's CDR3 is CASSFGDRDTGELFF. The CDR3 DNA reads TGCGCCAGCAGCTTCGGGGACAGGGACACCGGGGAGCTGTTTTTT.

In its sample, this clone was seen once. This chain joins TRBV10-2 and TRBJ2-5; D is perhaps TRBD1 or TRBD2 (5 bases each). V was clipped by 7 bases and J by 2 bases, with 20 bases between them. This CDR3 contains 16 residues. CDR1 is WSHSY and CDR2 is SAAADI in the germline V gene. The chain's CDR3 is CASTAWGAGSQETQYF. The CDR3 region has the DNA TGCGCCAGCACCGCGTGGGGCGCGGGTAGTCAAGAGACCCAGTACTTC.

This chain joins TRBV28 and TRBJ2-2, with D possibly being TRBD2 (7 bases). This CDR3 spans 18 amino acids. V was shortened by 2 bases and J by 6 bases, with 22 bases between the two germline ends. The germline V gene encodes CDR1 MDHEN and CDR2 SYDVKM. As DNA, the CDR3 is TGTGCCAGCAGTTTAATGGCGCGTGGGAGGGGGAGGTCCGGGGAGCTGTTTTTT. As protein: CASSLMARGRGRSGELFF.

CDR3 in DNA: TGTGCCAGCAGCTTATGGGGACAGGGTGCTGGAAACACCATATATTTT. It encodes CASSLWGQGAGNTIYF. The V gene is TRBV7-3, the J gene TRBJ1-3, with TRBD1 matching 9 bases. CDR1 is SGHTA and CDR2 is FQGTGA in the germline V gene. CDR3 length equals 16 residues. V was clipped by 2 bases and J by 2 bases; unmatched bases: 4.

J is TRBJ1-2 and V is TRBV7-2; D not resolved. In germline, CDR1 is SGHTA, CDR2 FQGNSA. V dropped 0 bases and J dropped 4 bases, with 9 bases sitting between them. CDR3 size: 14 residues. The CDR3, as DNA: TGTGCCAGCAGCTTAGCTAAGCGAAGCTATGGCTACACCTTC. Translated: CASSLAKRSYGYTF.

The rearrangement joins TRBV5-8 to TRBJ1-5, with 9 positions matching TRBD1. Germline V lookup: CDR1 SGHTS, CDR2 YDEGEE. V lost 4 bases, J lost 7 bases, and 6 bases stayed unmatched. This CDR3 has 14 amino acids. The CDR3 region is CASSPPQGAQPQHF. In nucleotides, the CDR3 is TGTGCCAGCAGCCCGCCACAGGGGGCCCAGCCCCAGCATTTT.

The rearrangement links TRBV18 to TRBJ1-5; TRBD1 aligns across 7 bases. V dropped 2 bases and J dropped 2; count of bases not matched to a gene: 3. Looked up from germline, CDR1 is KGHSH and CDR2 is LQKENI. This CDR3 region has 15 residues. CDR3 DNA: TGTGCCAGCTCACCAACAGGGGATGGCAATCAGCCCCAGCATTTT. Amino acids: CASSPTGDGNQPQHF. Complete variable domain (other parts from reference TRBV18 and TRBJ1-5): NAGVMQNPRHLVRRRGQEARLRCSPMKGHSHVYWYRQLPEEGLKFMVYLQKENIIDESGMPKERFSAEFPKEGPSILRIQQVVRGDSAAYFCASSPTGDGNQPQHFGDGTRLSIL.

The sample holds one count of this clone. The rearrangement joins TRBV27 to TRBJ2-3, with 11 nucleotides matching TRBD2. The CDR3 is 17 residues long. The germline V gene has CDR1 MNHEY and CDR2 SMNVEV (reference sequence). After removal of 2 bases from V and 4 bases from J, the junction contained 8 bases not matched to a gene. CDR3 sequence (DNA): TGTGCCAGCAGTTTACTAGCGGGGGGTCCGGGGCCAGATACGCAGTATTTT. It yields the protein CASSLLAGGPGPDTQYF.